The T cell receptor beta chain described here comes from a study of blood T cell repertoires in COVID-19 (dated by TCRdb to 2018 to 2021). About the investigation overall: Samples from collaborators originated in the United States, Italy and Spain and spanned both the acute and convalescent phases of COVID-19. The material from the prospective study consisted of cDNA or gDNA derived from T cells, B-cell-depleted T cells, or PBMCs. The dataset comprised deeply sampled blood TCRbeta repertoires from subjects exposed to, actively infected with, or recovered from COVID-19. The repertoires were released in a freely available public database meant as a resource for research on the immune response to SARS-CoV-2. Samples were obtained from the ongoing ImmuneRACE study (first 160 participants) and from some 1,300 subjects provided by 6 global collaborators. Nearly every sample came with metadata listing a de-identified subject ID, COVID-19 status, age in years and sex. Where available, HLA class I and class II types were obtained from metadata supplied by the sample provider rather than from assay-based typing.

In the prospective study, participants were about 18 to 100 years old, resided in 25 or so geographic areas of the United States, and were enrolled through a virtual design. To assign participants to cohorts, the prospective study relied on clinical history that participants themselves reported in a screening survey and a study questionnaire. In the prospective study, mobile phlebotomists collected whole blood, serum and a nasopharyngeal or oropharyngeal swab from each participant. Additional blood draws and questionnaires over an approximately 2-month period could optionally be provided by prospective study participants. Blood samples from the prospective study were shipped frozen or at room temperature prior to DNA extraction. What the research found in general, with its limitations: How much clinical and demographic metadata was included differed by source and by participant, and the metadata was provided uncurated.

Remarks on this clone: Its antigen remains undetermined. Per-base qualities were not stored, and no clone one base away is much larger. The same CDR3 arises from other DNA sequences in this sample as well.

Relative to germline, V is 3 bases shorter and J is 4 bases shorter, with 10 bases between their ends. Including cysteine and phenylalanine, the CDR3 has 14 amino acids. The only DNA kept is the CDR3, 42 bases in frame from the first base. The germline V gene encodes CDR1 LNHDA and CDR2 SQIVND (reference sequence). TCRbeta CDR3 regions were amplified from genomic DNA by means of the immunoSEQ Assay, a bias-controlled multiplex PCR. Concerning the study's data processing: The number of nucleated cells in each sample was estimated by amplification of reference gene primers within the assay. Sequence reads were collapsed and filtered to measure the absolute abundance of every unique TCRbeta CDR3 rearrangement. For each sample, productive Simpson clonality was calculated as the square root of Simpson's diversity index across productive rearrangements. The immuneACCESS repertoire file appears here via TCRdb, limited to in-frame rearrangements. These files lack a portion of the clones; in checked studies, under half of the deficit traces to unresolved V genes, and the cause of the others is not known. V and J calls and clone size come straight from that table; D and trimming were deduced from the DNA. This sample is represented by some 150,000 clones; 70% to 90% of them were singletons. In total, the top ten clones hold more than 1% of the sample.

The receptor comes from a woman in her 30s with acute COVID-19. This chain joins TRBV19 to TRBJ1-5; 6 matching bases give a weak D call of TRBD1. The source material was PBMCs or T cells enriched from blood (not recorded which). DNA sequence: TGTGCCAGTAGTATCCGGGACATTAATCAGCCCCAGCATTTT. Translated, it reads CASSIRDINQPQHF.